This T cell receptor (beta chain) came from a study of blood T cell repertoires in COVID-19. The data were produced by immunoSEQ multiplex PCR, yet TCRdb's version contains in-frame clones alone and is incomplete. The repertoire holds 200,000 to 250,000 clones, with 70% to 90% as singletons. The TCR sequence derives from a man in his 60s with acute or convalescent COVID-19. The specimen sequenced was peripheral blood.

CDR3: CASSSGTGGGYTF. The CDR3 nucleotides read TGTGCCAGCAGCTCCGGGACAGGGGGAGGCTACACCTTC. The chain is built from TRBV5-6 and TRBJ1-2, with TRBD1 matching over 11 bases. This CDR3 has 13 amino acids. Germline assignment: CDR1 SGHDT and CDR2 YYEEEE. The J segment lost 8 bases and the V segment lost 3 bases, leaving 3 bases of the junction unmatched.